The source of this TCR beta chain is a study of T cell responses to AZD1222 COVID-19 vaccine. As for the study in general: It was second doses at about 4 or about 12 weeks that were pooled. Study-wide findings and caveats: After the peak T cell response, and only then, were repertoires sampled. There were vaccine-associated CD4 TCRs across spike, dominant at 160-218 and 743-854. Most donors were white British, females outnumbered males, and clonal diversity was possibly underestimated.

The assay was immunoSEQ multiplex PCR, and TCRdb's table has in-frame clones only and misses some. The table lists 80,000 or so clones, about 85% of them singletons. Of note for this clone: The antigen is unknown.

Germline-derived CDR1 and CDR2 are SGHTA and FQGNSA. The V end was cut by 3 bases, the J end by 5 bases, with 17 bases between. This CDR3 has 16 residues. This sequence joins TRBV7-2 and TRBJ2-1; D is possibly TRBD1 (5 bases). Specimen: peripheral blood, collected on day 0 of AZD1222 vaccination. This clonotype originated in an adult in good health. This chain's CDR3 is CASSFWGRVNNNEQFF. DNA for the CDR3: TGTGCCAGCAGCTTTTGGGGCAGGGTGAACAACAATGAGCAGTTCTTC.